Listed here are 20 T cell receptor beta chains from one sample, sequenced in a study of cytomegalovirus exposure and HLA in healthy donors. Primers for the PCR totalled 60 Vbeta and 13 Jbeta. Sequencing used immunoSEQ multiplex PCR; TCRdb keeps in-frame clones, though not all of them. The ten most abundant clones cover approximately 1.7% of a sample with some 130,000 clones. Material for sequencing was PBMCs. Source of these receptors: a middle-aged woman in good health and CMV-seropositive.

The chain uses TRBV19 and TRBJ2-6; TRBD1 matches 12 bases. The CDR3 contains 16 residues. V was clipped by 10 bases and J by 5 bases; unmatched bases: 9. CDR1 is LNHDA, CDR2 SQIVND, per germline (reference sequence). CDR3 coding DNA: TGTGCCACCTCGGGACAGGGGGCAAGCTGGGCCAACGTCCTGACTTTC. This sequence encodes CATSGQGASWANVLTF.

The V and J genes are TRBV7-9 and TRBJ1-2, with 7 bases that match TRBD1. This CDR3 region has 16 residues. CDR1 and CDR2 from the germline V gene are SEHNR and FQNEAQ (reference sequence). Trimming cost V 5 bases and J 5 bases; bases outside gene matches: 14. The CDR3 reads CASSQGNTGARYGYTF. The CDR3 DNA reads TGTGCCAGCAGCCAAGGGAACACAGGGGCTAGGTATGGCTACACCTTC. The full variable domain, with the rest looked up from reference TRBV7-9 and TRBJ1-2, is DTGVSQNPRHKITKRGQNVTFRCDPISEHNRLYWYRQTLGQGPEFLTYFQNEAQLEKSRLLSDRFSAERPKGSFSTLEIQRTEQGDSAMYLCASSQGNTGARYGYTFGSGTRLTVV.

The chain combines TRBV23-1 with TRBJ1-2; tentative D call: TRBD1 (5 bases). TRBV23-1 belongs to the ORF category, with a function that is uncertain. This CDR3 has 18 residues. Trimming pared 0 bases from V and 6 bases from J, leaving 23 bases between. Here the CDR3 DNA reads TGCGCCAGCAGTCAATCGGGGCAGACCGAAAGTCTTCTTAATGGCTACACCTTC. Translating it yields CASSQSGQTESLLNGYTF.

This chain connects TRBV28 to TRBJ2-7; tentatively, D is TRBD1 (6 bases). CDR1 is MDHEN and CDR2 is SYDVKM in the germline V gene. The ends were cut back, 3 bases at V and 2 bases at J, with 8 bases in the middle. The CDR3 is made up of 13 amino acids. CDR3 protein: CASSLDSAYEQYF. The CDR3, as DNA: TGTGCCAGCAGTTTGGACAGCGCCTACGAGCAGTACTTC.

The chain combines TRBV5-1 with TRBJ2-1; 8 bases align to TRBD2. The germline gives CDR1 SGHRS, CDR2 YFSETQ. The CDR3 is 14 amino acids. J was trimmed by 9 bases and V by 0 bases; bases with no gene match: 5. The CDR3 DNA sequence: TGCGCCAGCAGCTTGGATAGCGGGACGACTGAGCAGTTCTTC. The encoded protein is CASSLDSGTTEQFF.

V gene TRBV6-6 combines with J gene TRBJ2-2; 7 bases line up with TRBD2. This CDR3 has 15 residues. Trimming removed 6 bases from V and 1 base from J; junction bases left unmatched: 5. Per the germline V gene, CDR1 is MNHNY and CDR2 is SVGAGI (reference sequence). CDR3 coding DNA: TGTGCCAGCAGCCGTACTAGCGAGAACACCGGGGAGCTGTTTTTT. Protein: CASSRTSENTGELFF.

The chain joins TRBV27 to TRBJ2-1; a weak D match, TRBD2 (5 bases). Trimming shortened V by 5 bases and J by 3 bases, and 17 bases separated the two germline ends. The CDR3 is 16 residues long. Germline CDR1 and CDR2: MNHEY and SMNVEV (reference sequence). The CDR3 sequence: CASSPEWASNYNEQFF. In nucleotides, the CDR3 is TGTGCCAGCAGTCCCGAGTGGGCTAGCAACTACAATGAGCAGTTCTTC.

The chain links TRBV18 to TRBJ2-3; D might be TRBD1 (6 bases). This CDR3 has 15 residues. CDR1 is KGHSH, CDR2 LQKENI, per germline. Trimming removed 5 bases at V and 4 bases at J, with 16 bases between. The CDR3 DNA sequence: TGTGCCAGCTCAGACAGGAGTTTTCCCGCAGATACGCAGTATTTT. Translation: CASSDRSFPADTQYF. The full variable domain, its missing parts supplied by reference TRBV18 and TRBJ2-3, is NAGVMQNPRHLVRRRGQEARLRCSPMKGHSHVYWYRQLPEEGLKFMVYLQKENIIDESGMPKERFSAEFPKEGPSILRIQQVVRGDSAAYFCASSDRSFPADTQYFGPGTRLTVL.

This chain's CDR3 is CASSPRGGVNTGELFF. The CDR3 DNA reads as TGCGCCAGCAGCCCGAGGGGGGGGGTGAACACCGGGGAGCTGTTTTTT. This chain links TRBV4-3 with TRBJ2-2, with D perhaps matching TRBD2 (7 bases). V lost 4 bases, J lost 1 base, and 13 bases lay in between. The CDR3 covers 16 residues. Per germline, CDR1 LGHNA and CDR2 YSLEER.

The chain recombines TRBV7-9 with TRBJ1-2; the D is unclear. The V gene's germline CDR1 is SEHNR and CDR2 FQNEAQ (reference sequence). The V end lost 4 bases, the J end lost 3 bases, and 15 bases lay between the germline ends. The CDR3 runs to 15 residues. CDR3 amino acids: CASSSRLKPDYGYTF. DNA of the CDR3: TGTGCCAGCAGCTCCCGACTAAAACCGGACTATGGCTACACCTTC.

As concerns this clone: An end of the junction does not agree with germline; a read error may underlie this. This chain uses TRBV6-4 with TRBJ2-1, with D perhaps TRBD2 (6 bases). CDR3 size: 12 residues. Germline CDR1 is MRHNA and CDR2 is SNTAGT. CDR3 coding DNA: TGTGCCAGCAGTGACTATAATCGGGGACTGGTCTTC. It encodes CASSDYNRGLVF.

V and J are TRBV28 and TRBJ1-1, with 9 bases identical to TRBD1. There are 13 residues in the CDR3. Per the germline V gene, CDR1 is MDHEN and CDR2 is SYDVKM. Trimming removed 5 bases from V and 11 bases from J; junction bases left unmatched: 9. CDR3 in amino acids: CASSVTGGAEAFF. The CDR3 DNA reads TGTGCCAGCAGTGTAACAGGGGGCGCAGAGGCTTTCTTT.

V and J are TRBV5-4 and TRBJ1-2; 7 nucleotides align to TRBD1. V was pared by 3 bases and J by 8 bases, with 7 bases of the junction left unmatched. The CDR3 is made up of 13 amino acids. CDR1 and CDR2 from the germline V gene are SGHNT and YYREEE (reference sequence). CDR3 sequence: CASSSRQGGGYTF. The CDR3 coding sequence is TGTGCCAGCAGCTCCAGACAGGGCGGGGGCTACACCTTC.

The V and J genes are TRBV9 and TRBJ2-6; D might be TRBD2 (5 bases). The ends were cut back, 0 bases at V and 4 bases at J, with 14 bases in the middle. The V gene's germline CDR1 is SGDLS and CDR2 YYNGEE. The CDR3 has 17 residues. The CDR3 bases are TGTGCCAGCAGCGTAGAAGCGGTACTATTGGGGGCCAACGTCCTGACTTTC. This translates into CASSVEAVLLGANVLTF.

Concerning this clone: One end of the junction does not line up with germline, which may come from a read error. The chain carries TRBV7-2 and TRBJ2-1; TRBD2 is a possible D gene (5 bases). The V gene's germline CDR1 is SGHTA and CDR2 FQGNSA. This CDR3 spans 14 amino acids. The CDR3 DNA follows: TGTGTCAGCAGCTTAGTGACTATCCACAATGAGCAGTTCTTC. This translates into CVSSLVTIHNEQFF.

The chain links TRBV9 to TRBJ2-7; 9 bases match TRBD2. Trimming took 0 bases from V and 4 from J; bases not matched to a gene: 8. The germline gives CDR1 SGDLS, CDR2 YYNGEE. The CDR3 covers 16 residues. This CDR3 reads CASSVVASGTPYEQYF. The CDR3 DNA sequence: TGTGCCAGCAGCGTAGTTGCTAGCGGGACCCCGTACGAGCAGTACTTC.

In nucleotides, the CDR3 is TGTGCCAGCAGTTACTTAGGGGACAACCTCTACGAGCAGTACTTC. Translated, it gives CASSYLGDNLYEQYF. The rearrangement uses TRBV6-5 and TRBJ2-7, with D perhaps TRBD1 (6 bases). This CDR3 is 15 amino acids long. With 1 base removed from V and 3 bases from J, the gap between germline ends came to 13 bases. Germline loops: CDR1 MNHEY, CDR2 SVGAGI.

V is TRBV5-1 and J is TRBJ2-5, with 10 bases that match TRBD2. V lost 0 bases, J lost 5 bases, and 1 base stayed unmatched. Germline CDR1 SGHRS, CDR2 YFSETQ. The CDR3 is 14 amino acids. The chain's CDR3 is CASSLGGLAETQYF. The CDR3 DNA follows: TGCGCCAGCAGCTTGGGGGGACTAGCGGAGACCCAGTACTTC.

The chain is built from TRBV19 and TRBJ2-1; D perhaps matches TRBD2 (6 bases). V lost 3 bases and J lost 2, with 14 bases in between. This CDR3 comprises 16 residues. Germline V CDR1 and CDR2: LNHDA, SQIVND (reference sequence). The CDR3 loop is CASSMTSTPPYNEQFF. The CDR3 DNA reads TGTGCCAGTAGTATGACTAGTACCCCGCCCTACAATGAGCAGTTCTTC.

V usage is TRBV2 and J usage is TRBJ1-2; 10 bases fit TRBD1. The germline gives CDR1 SNHLY, CDR2 FYNNEI. V dropped 6 bases and J dropped 8; count of bases not matched to a gene: 12. The CDR3 contains 15 residues. The CDR3 DNA sequence: TGTGCCAGCAGCGGGCCCGCGGGACAGGGGCGCGGCTACACCTTC. This encodes CASSGPAGQGRGYTF.